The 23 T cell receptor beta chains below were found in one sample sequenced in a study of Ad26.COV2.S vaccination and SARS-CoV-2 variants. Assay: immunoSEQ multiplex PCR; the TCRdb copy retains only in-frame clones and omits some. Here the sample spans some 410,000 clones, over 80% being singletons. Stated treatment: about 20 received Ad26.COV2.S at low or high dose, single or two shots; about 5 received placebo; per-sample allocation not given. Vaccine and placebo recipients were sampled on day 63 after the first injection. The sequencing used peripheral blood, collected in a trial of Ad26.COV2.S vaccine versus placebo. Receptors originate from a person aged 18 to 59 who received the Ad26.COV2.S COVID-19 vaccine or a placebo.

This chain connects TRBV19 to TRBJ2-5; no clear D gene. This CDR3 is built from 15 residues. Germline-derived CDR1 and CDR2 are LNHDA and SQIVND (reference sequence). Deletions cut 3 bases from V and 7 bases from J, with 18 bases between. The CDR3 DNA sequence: TGTGCCAGTAGTATCAGGTCAGGCTATTTAGGGACCCAGTACTTC. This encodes CASSIRSGYLGTQYF.

The CDR3 protein is CASSMGQRYGYTF. DNA for the CDR3: TGTGCCAGTAGTATGGGACAGAGGTATGGCTACACCTTC. J is TRBJ1-2 and V is TRBV19; 7 bases agree with TRBD1. The V gene's germline CDR1 is LNHDA and CDR2 SQIVND (reference sequence). This CDR3 comprises 13 residues. Trimming cost V 3 bases and J 5 bases; bases outside gene matches: 3.

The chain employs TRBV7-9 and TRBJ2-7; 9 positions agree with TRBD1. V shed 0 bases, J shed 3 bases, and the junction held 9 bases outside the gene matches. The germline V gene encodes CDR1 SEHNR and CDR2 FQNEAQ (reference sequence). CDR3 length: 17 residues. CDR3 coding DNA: TGTGCCAGCAGCTTAGCGTGGGACAGGGATACAGGCTACGAGCAGTACTTC. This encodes CASSLAWDRDTGYEQYF.

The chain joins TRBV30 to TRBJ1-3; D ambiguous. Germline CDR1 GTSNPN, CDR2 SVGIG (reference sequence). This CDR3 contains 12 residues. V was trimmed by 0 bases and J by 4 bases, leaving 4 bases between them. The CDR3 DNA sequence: TGTGCCTGGAGTGTACCCGGAAACACCATATATTTT. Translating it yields CAWSVPGNTIYF.

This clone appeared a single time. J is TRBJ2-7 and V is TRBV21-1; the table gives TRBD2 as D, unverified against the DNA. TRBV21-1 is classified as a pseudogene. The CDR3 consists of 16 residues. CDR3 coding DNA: TGTGCCAGCAGCACGCTAGCGGGGAGAGCTAACTACGAGCAGTACTTC. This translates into CASSTLAGRANYEQYF.

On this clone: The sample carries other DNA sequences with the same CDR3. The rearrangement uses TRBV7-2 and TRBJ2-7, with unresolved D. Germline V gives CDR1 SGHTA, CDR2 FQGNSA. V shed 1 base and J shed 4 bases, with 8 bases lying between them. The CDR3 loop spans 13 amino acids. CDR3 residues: CASSLVAGYEQYF. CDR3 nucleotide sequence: TGTGCCAGCAGCTTAGTTGCTGGATACGAGCAGTACTTC.

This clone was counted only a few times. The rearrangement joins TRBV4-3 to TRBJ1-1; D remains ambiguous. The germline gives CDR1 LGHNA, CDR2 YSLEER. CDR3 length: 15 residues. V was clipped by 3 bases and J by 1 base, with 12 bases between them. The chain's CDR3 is CASSQILVANTEAFF. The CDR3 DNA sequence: TGCGCCAGCAGCCAGATACTAGTAGCGAACACTGAAGCTTTCTTT.

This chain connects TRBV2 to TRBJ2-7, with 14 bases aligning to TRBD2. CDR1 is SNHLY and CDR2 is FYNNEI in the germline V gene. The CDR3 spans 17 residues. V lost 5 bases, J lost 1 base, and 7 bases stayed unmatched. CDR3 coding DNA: TGTGCCAGCAGTTACGGACTAGCGGGGGGTGGGTCCTACGAGCAGTACTTC. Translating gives CASSYGLAGGGSYEQYF.

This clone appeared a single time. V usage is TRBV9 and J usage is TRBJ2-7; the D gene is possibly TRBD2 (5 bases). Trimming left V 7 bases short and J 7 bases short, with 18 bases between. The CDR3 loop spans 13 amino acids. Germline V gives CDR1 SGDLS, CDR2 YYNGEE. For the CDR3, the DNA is TGTGCCAGCCAAAGCGTGGCGGGCGGAGAGCAGTACTTC. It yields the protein CASQSVAGGEQYF.

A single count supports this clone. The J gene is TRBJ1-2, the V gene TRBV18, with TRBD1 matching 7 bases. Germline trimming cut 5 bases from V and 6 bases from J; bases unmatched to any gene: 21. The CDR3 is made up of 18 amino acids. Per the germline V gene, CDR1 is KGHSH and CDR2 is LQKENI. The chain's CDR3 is CASSSLVGTGVSGDGYTF. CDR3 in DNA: TGTGCCAGCTCATCACTCGTCGGCACAGGGGTCTCCGGGGATGGCTACACCTTC.

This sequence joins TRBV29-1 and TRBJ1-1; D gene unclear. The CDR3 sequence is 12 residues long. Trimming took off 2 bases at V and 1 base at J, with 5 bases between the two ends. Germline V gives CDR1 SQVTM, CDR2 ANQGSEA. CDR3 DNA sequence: TGCAGCGTTGAATTCGGGAACACTGAAGCTTTCTTT. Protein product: CSVEFGNTEAFF.

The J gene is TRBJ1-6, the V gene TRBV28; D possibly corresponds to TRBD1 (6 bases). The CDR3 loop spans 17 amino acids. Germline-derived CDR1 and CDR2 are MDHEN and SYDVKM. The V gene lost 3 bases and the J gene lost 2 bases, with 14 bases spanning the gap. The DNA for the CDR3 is TGTGCCAGCAGTTTTGGAAGGGGGGAGCCCTATAATTCACCCCTCCACTTT. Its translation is CASSFGRGEPYNSPLHF.

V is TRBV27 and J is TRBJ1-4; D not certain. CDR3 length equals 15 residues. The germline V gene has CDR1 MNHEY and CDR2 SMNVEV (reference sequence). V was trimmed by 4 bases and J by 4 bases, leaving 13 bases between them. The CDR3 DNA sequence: TGTGCCAGCAGTTCCGTATCAGTGGGTAATGAAAAACTGTTTTTT. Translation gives CASSSVSVGNEKLFF.

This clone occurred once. The chain's CDR3 is CASSHARDSVLYGYTF. The CDR3 nucleotides read TGTGCCAGCAGCCACGCCCGGGATTCCGTCTTGTATGGCTACACCTTC. J is TRBJ1-2 and V is TRBV7-9; D is undetermined. This CDR3 is built from 16 residues. CDR1 SEHNR and CDR2 FQNEAQ come from the germline V gene (reference sequence). V was pared by 5 bases and J by 5 bases, with 21 bases between.

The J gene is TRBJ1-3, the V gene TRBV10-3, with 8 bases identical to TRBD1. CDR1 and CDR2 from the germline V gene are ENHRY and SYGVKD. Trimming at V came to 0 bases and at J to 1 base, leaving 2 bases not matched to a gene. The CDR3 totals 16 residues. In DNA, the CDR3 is TGTGCCATCAGTGAGTCTAACAGGGGGTCTGGAAACACCATATATTTT. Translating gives CAISESNRGSGNTIYF.

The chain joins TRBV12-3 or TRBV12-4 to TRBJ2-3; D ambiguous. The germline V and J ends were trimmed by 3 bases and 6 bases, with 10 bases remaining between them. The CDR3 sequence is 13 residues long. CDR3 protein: CASSFYSPDTQYF. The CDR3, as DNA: TGTGCCAGCAGTTTCTATTCCCCCGATACGCAGTATTTT.

CDR3 sequence reads: CASSLPDLPQHF. The CDR3 DNA reads TGTGCCAGCAGCTTACCGGATCTGCCCCAGCATTTT. The V gene is TRBV7-8, the J gene TRBJ1-5; D unclear. The ends were cut back, 2 bases at V and 9 bases at J, with 8 bases in the middle. CDR3 length: 12 amino acids. Germline CDR1 is SGHVS and CDR2 is FQNEAQ.

The CDR3 here is CASSRTSGASYEQYF. The CDR3 DNA sequence: TGTGCCAGCAGTCGGACTAGCGGGGCCTCCTACGAGCAGTACTTC. The rearrangement links TRBV13 to TRBJ2-7; TRBD2 matches at 12 bases. With 6 bases clipped from V and 0 bases from J, the junction kept 3 bases outside the gene matches. From germline, CDR1 is PRHDT and CDR2 FYEKMQ (reference sequence). CDR3 length: 15 residues.

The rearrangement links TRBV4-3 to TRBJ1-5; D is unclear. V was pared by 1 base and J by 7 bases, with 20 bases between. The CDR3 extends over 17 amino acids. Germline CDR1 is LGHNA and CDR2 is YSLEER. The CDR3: CASSQVGPQGSGQPQHF. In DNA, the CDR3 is TGCGCCAGCAGCCAAGTCGGTCCGCAAGGGAGTGGGCAGCCCCAGCATTTT.

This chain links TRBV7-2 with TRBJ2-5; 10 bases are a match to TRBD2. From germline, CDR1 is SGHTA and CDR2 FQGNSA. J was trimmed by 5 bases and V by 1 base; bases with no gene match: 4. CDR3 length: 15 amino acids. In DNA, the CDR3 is TGTGCCAGCAGCTTAGGAGCGGGGGGGCTCGAGACCCAGTACTTC. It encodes CASSLGAGGLETQYF.

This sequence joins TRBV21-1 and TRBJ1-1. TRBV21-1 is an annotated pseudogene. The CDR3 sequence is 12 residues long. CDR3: CASSKKNTEAFF. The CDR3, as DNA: TGTGCCAGCAGCAAAAAGAACACTGAAGCTTTCTTT.

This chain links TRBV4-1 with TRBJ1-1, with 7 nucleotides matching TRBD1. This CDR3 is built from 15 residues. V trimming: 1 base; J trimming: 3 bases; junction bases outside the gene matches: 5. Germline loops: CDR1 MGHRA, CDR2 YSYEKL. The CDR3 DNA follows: TGCGCCAGCAGCCAAGTCCCCGACAGGGACACTGAAGCTTTCTTT. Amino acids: CASSQVPDRDTEAFF.

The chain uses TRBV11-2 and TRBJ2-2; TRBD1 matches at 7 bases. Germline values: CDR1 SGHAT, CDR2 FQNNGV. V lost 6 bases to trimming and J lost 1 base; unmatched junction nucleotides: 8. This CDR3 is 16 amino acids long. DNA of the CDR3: TGTGCCAGCAGACCACCCGGGACAGAGAACACCGGGGAGCTGTTTTTT. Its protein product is CASRPPGTENTGELFF.